What follows are 21 T cell receptor beta chains derived from one specimen sequenced in a study of cytomegalovirus exposure and HLA in healthy donors. 13 Jbeta primers and 60 Vbeta primers were used for the PCR. The repertoire was sequenced with immunoSEQ multiplex PCR; TCRdb's copy has only in-frame clones and lacks some. The table includes 150,000 to 200,000 clones, approximately 84% detected once. Sample: PBMCs. Receptors were obtained from a man younger than 30 in good health and CMV-seronegative.

V gene TRBV10-3 combines with J gene TRBJ2-1; TRBD2 matches at 8 bases. V trimming: 8 bases; J trimming: 1 base; junction bases outside the gene matches: 4. Germline V gene lookup returns CDR1 ENHRY and CDR2 SYGVKD. The CDR3 contains 14 residues. The CDR3 loop reads CAIGTGGSYNEQFF. CDR3 in DNA: TGTGCCATCGGTACGGGAGGGTCCTACAATGAGCAGTTCTTC.

The V call is TRBV7-9, the J call TRBJ2-3, with TRBD2 matching over 12 bases. Germline values: CDR1 SEHNR, CDR2 FQNEAQ (reference sequence). The CDR3 loop spans 15 amino acids. J gave up 4 bases and V 3 bases, and 2 bases lay outside the gene matches. CDR3 in DNA: TGTGCCAGCAGCTTGACTAGCGGGAGAGCAGATACGCAGTATTTT. Encoded protein: CASSLTSGRADTQYF.

The gene calls are TRBV5-1 and TRBJ2-7; D might be TRBD1 (5 bases). Germline loops: CDR1 SGHRS, CDR2 YFSETQ. This CDR3 has 12 amino acids. Trimming pared 0 bases from V and 5 bases from J, leaving 6 bases between. The CDR3 DNA sequence: TGCGCCAGCAGCTTGGTGGGGCACGAGCAGTACTTC. Translation gives CASSLVGHEQYF.

The CDR3 DNA sequence: TGTGCCAGCAGCTCCGGGACAGGGGGGAATGAAAAACTGTTTTTT. Its translation is CASSSGTGGNEKLFF. The chain carries TRBV6-6 and TRBJ1-4, with TRBD1 identical over 11 bases. The junction had 5 bases not matched to a gene; V was cut back by 6 bases and J by 5 bases. This CDR3 is built from 15 residues. Germline CDR1 reads MNHNY; CDR2 reads SVGAGI (reference sequence).

This rearrangement joins TRBV7-9 to TRBJ2-1; 10 nucleotides align to TRBD2. Trimming removed 0 bases from V and 2 bases from J; junction bases left unmatched: 4. This CDR3 has 17 amino acids. CDR1 SEHNR and CDR2 FQNEAQ come from the germline V gene (reference sequence). CDR3 sequence: CASSLASLAGAYNEQFF. The CDR3 coding sequence is TGTGCCAGCAGCTTAGCGTCTCTAGCGGGAGCCTACAATGAGCAGTTCTTC.

This chain links TRBV5-1 with TRBJ2-7, with 7 positions matching TRBD1. The CDR3 totals 14 residues. Losses at the gene ends were 7 bases for V and 0 bases for J; bases not matched to a gene: 7. Looked up from germline, CDR1 is SGHRS and CDR2 is YFSETQ. DNA for the CDR3: TGCGCCAGCGCCTGGAAGGGGGCCTCCTACGAGCAGTACTTC. Translating it yields CASAWKGASYEQYF. Supplemented by reference TRBV5-1 and TRBJ2-7, the full variable domain reads KAGVTQTPRYLIKTRGQQVTLSCSPISGHRSVSWYQQTPGQGLQFLFEYFSETQRNKGNFPGRFSGRQFSNSRSEMNVSTLELGDSALYLCASAWKGASYEQYFGPGTRLTVT.

To note about this clone: One junction end does not reproduce the germline sequence, and a read error may be involved. The genes are TRBV19 and TRBJ2-2, with D possibly TRBD2 on 6 matching bases. The CDR3 is made up of 13 amino acids. In germline, CDR1 is LNHDA, CDR2 SQIVND (reference sequence). CDR3 DNA sequence: TGCGGGACTCGGACACCGTACACCGGGGAGCTGTTTTTT. Protein product: CGTRTPYTGELFF.

This clone was observed a single time. This chain uses TRBV7-9 with TRBJ2-5, with 8 nucleotides matching TRBD1. This CDR3 is 15 amino acids long. The germline gives CDR1 SEHNR, CDR2 FQNEAQ (reference sequence). The V and J ends lost 7 bases and 2 bases, in that order; junction bases with no gene match: 9. For the CDR3, the DNA is TGTGCCAGCACACCTGCCGGGACAGGTCAAGAGACCCAGTACTTC. Translation gives CASTPAGTGQETQYF.

The gene calls are TRBV7-2 and TRBJ2-7, with TRBD2 matching over 12 bases. This CDR3 is built from 15 residues. Germline values: CDR1 SGHTA, CDR2 FQGNSA. V shed 5 bases and J 0 bases; nucleotides not matched to a gene: 2. CDR3 sequence: CASSILAGGSYEQYF. The CDR3 region has the DNA TGTGCCAGCAGCATACTAGCGGGAGGCTCCTACGAGCAGTACTTC.

This chain joins TRBV7-2 and TRBJ2-1; D gene ambiguous. V lost 1 base and J lost 9, with 4 bases in between. Germline CDR1 is SGHTA and CDR2 is FQGNSA. CDR3 length: 11 residues. CDR3: CASSLVAEQFF. CDR3 coding DNA: TGTGCCAGCAGCTTAGTGGCTGAGCAGTTCTTC.

This chain uses TRBV6-4 with TRBJ2-1, with D maybe TRBD2 (5 bases). Trimming cost V 0 bases and J 0 bases, with 9 bases left between them. CDR3 length equals 16 residues. Germline CDR1 reads MRHNA; CDR2 reads SNTAGT. The CDR3 coding sequence is TGTGCCAGCAGTGACTCGTGGAGGAGCTCCTACAATGAGCAGTTCTTC. As protein: CASSDSWRSSYNEQFF.

This chain links TRBV7-2 with TRBJ1-4; TRBD1 agrees at 8 bases. CDR3 length equals 15 residues. J lost 8 bases, V lost 6 bases, and 11 bases had no gene match. CDR1 is SGHTA and CDR2 is FQGNSA in the germline V gene. As DNA, the CDR3 is TGTGCCAGCAGTCGCGGGACAGGTTTTGGGGAAAAACTGTTTTTT. Its protein is CASSRGTGFGEKLFF.

This clone turned up a few times. CDR3 nucleotide sequence: TGTGCCACCCGGGGTGGGACAGGGTACTACAATGAGCAGTTCTTC. This gives the protein CATRGGTGYYNEQFF. This rearrangement joins TRBV6-6 to TRBJ2-1; 9 nucleotides line up with TRBD1. The CDR3 totals 15 residues. The germline V gene encodes CDR1 MNHNY and CDR2 SVGAGI (reference sequence). V gave up 10 bases and J gave up 3 bases; unmatched junction bases: 10.

This clone was recorded only once. The chain joins TRBV29-1 to TRBJ1-2, with D perhaps TRBD1 (6 bases). Germline assignment: CDR1 SQVTM and CDR2 ANQGSEA. The CDR3 runs 13 residues. V was cut by 0 bases and J by 5 bases, with 10 bases left in between. This CDR3 reads CSVEEQGGYGYTF. CDR3 DNA: TGCAGCGTTGAAGAACAGGGTGGGTATGGCTACACCTTC.

Remarks on this clone: Other DNA variants within this sample encode the same CDR3. J is TRBJ2-5 and V is TRBV18; D gene ambiguous. V was clipped by 6 bases and J by 2 bases, with 4 bases between them. Germline V gene data show CDR1 as KGHSH and CDR2 as LQKENI. The CDR3 has 11 residues. The CDR3 DNA reads as TGTGCCAGCTCCCAGCAAGAGACCCAGTACTTC. Protein sequence: CASSQQETQYF.

This chain connects TRBV5-1 to TRBJ2-1; D remains unclear. The length of the CDR3 is 11 residues. Germline lookup yields CDR1 SGHRS and CDR2 YFSETQ. Trimming removed 2 bases from V and 12 bases from J, with 9 bases in between. This CDR3 is CASSFYELQFF. The CDR3 DNA reads TGCGCCAGCAGCTTTTATGAGCTGCAGTTCTTC.

This chain joins TRBV27 and TRBJ1-5; 8 bases align to TRBD1. Per the germline V gene, CDR1 is MNHEY and CDR2 is SMNVEV (reference sequence). The trim removed 3 bases at V and 3 bases at J, leaving 4 bases unmatched. The CDR3 length is 15 residues. The CDR3 nucleotides are TGTGCCAGCAGTTTCGGACAGGGATACAATCAGCCCCAGCATTTT. Residues: CASSFGQGYNQPQHF.

The V gene is TRBV6-5, the J gene TRBJ2-7; the D is unclear. V was clipped by 6 bases and J by 7 bases, with 10 bases between them. The CDR3 extends over 11 amino acids. CDR1 is MNHEY, CDR2 SVGAGI, per germline. This CDR3 reads CASRDEREQYF. The CDR3 bases are TGTGCCAGCAGAGATGAGAGGGAGCAGTACTTC.

J is TRBJ1-2 and V is TRBV5-1; D gene ambiguous. The CDR3 is 13 residues long. The germline V gene has CDR1 SGHRS and CDR2 YFSETQ. V lost 2 bases and J 4 bases, leaving 9 bases between the germline ends. This CDR3 is CASSLTDFYGYTF. For the CDR3, the DNA is TGCGCCAGCAGCTTAACGGACTTCTATGGCTACACCTTC.

The chain recombines TRBV19 with TRBJ2-1, with 9 positions matching TRBD2. There are 16 residues in the CDR3. Germline loops: CDR1 LNHDA, CDR2 SQIVND (reference sequence). J lost 4 bases, V lost 5 bases, and 9 bases had no gene match. The CDR3 coding sequence is TGTGCCAGTAGTCCGAGACCGGGACTAGCTTACAATGAGCAGTTCTTC. Its translation: CASSPRPGLAYNEQFF.

In nucleotides, the CDR3 is TGCGCCAGCAGCTTGGGGGCAGGGGAGCCCCAGCATTTT. Protein: CASSLGAGEPQHF. The chain carries TRBV5-1 and TRBJ1-5; D possibly corresponds to TRBD1 (6 bases). Germline assignment: CDR1 SGHRS and CDR2 YFSETQ. CDR3 length equals 13 residues. The V and J ends lost 0 bases and 8 bases respectively, with 9 bases between them.